The present T cell receptor beta chain was sequenced within a study of blood T cell repertoires in COVID-19. Germline loops: CDR1 SGDLS, CDR2 YYNGEE. This CDR3 has 15 residues. V gave up 0 bases and J gave up 8 bases; unmatched junction bases: 6. Membership in each cohort depended on participant-reported clinical history. This table comes from immunoSEQ multiplex PCR, and its TCRdb copy is limited to in-frame clones, with some not included. Of under 450,000 clones in the sample, roughly 87% are singletons; the top ten hold approximately 5%. This sequence joins TRBV9 and TRBJ2-1; 9 bases are a match to TRBD2. The origin of this receptor is a woman between 50 and 59 years old who had recovered from COVID-19. Sequencing was carried out using PBMCs or T cells enriched from blood (not recorded which). This chain's CDR3 is CASSVGSGGGDEQFF. The CDR3, as DNA: TGTGCCAGCAGCGTAGGTAGCGGGGGCGGGGATGAGCAGTTCTTC.